This passage covers 3 T cell receptor beta chains from one sample sequenced in a study of shared clonotypes between healthy human individuals. Assay used: immunoSEQ multiplex PCR; TCRdb lists only in-frame clones, some missing. The sample lists roughly 1 million clones, around 75% occurring once. Sequences were obtained from memory CD4+ T cells sorted from blood. Subset defined: CD45RA-negative fraction. The receptors shown here come from a man younger than 35 in good health.

This chain connects TRBV30 to TRBJ2-2, with TRBD1 matching over 10 bases. V dropped 7 bases and J dropped 4; count of bases not matched to a gene: 9. The germline V gene encodes CDR1 GTSNPN and CDR2 SVGIG (reference sequence). This CDR3 contains 15 residues. CDR3 loop: CASPRQGASTGELFF. The DNA of the CDR3 is TGTGCCTCTCCCCGACAGGGGGCAAGCACCGGGGAGCTGTTTTTT.

The V call is TRBV2, the J call TRBJ1-4; D perhaps matches TRBD1 (6 bases). This CDR3 is 12 amino acids long. CDR1 and CDR2 from the germline V gene are SNHLY and FYNNEI. The V end was cut by 9 bases, the J end by 10 bases, with 15 bases between. The DNA for the CDR3 is TGTGCCAGTCGCCAGGGGCAGGGAAAACTGTTTTTT. Translation gives CASRQGQGKLFF.

This clone came up a few times. The chain has TRBV14 and TRBJ2-3; tentatively, D is TRBD2 (5 bases). The CDR3 has 14 residues. Germline CDR1 is SGHDN and CDR2 is FVKESK. V was pared by 5 bases and J by 8 bases, with 17 bases between. The CDR3: CASSSSRFGGTQYF. CDR3 nucleotides: TGTGCCAGCAGCTCATCCCGATTTGGAGGTACGCAGTATTTT.